This T cell receptor (beta chain) was obtained from a study of cytomegalovirus exposure and HLA in healthy donors. About the research overall: An early data release held 79 million or so unique TCRs from HLA-typed donors. Ancestry clustering placed 81% of around 400 genotyped donors in the Caucasian-associated cluster. Findings of the study overall: HLA-A and HLA-B allele assignments for most subjects were reportedly predicted accurately using TCR beta sequences.

This CDR3 spans 15 amino acids. V was pared by 4 bases and J by 0 bases, with 4 bases of the junction left unmatched. Germline V gives CDR1 SGDLS, CDR2 YYNGEE. As concerns this clone: Its specificity is unknown.

The PCR ran on 60 Vbeta and 13 Jbeta primers. Per the original methods: There were about 80 million unique TCR beta chains by a later count, and approximately 10 million of them were shared. Clones were read by immunoSEQ multiplex PCR, and TCRdb kept only the in-frame ones, dropping some. V, J and clone size are those of that table, while D and trimming were read from the DNA. The sample shows fewer than 200,000 clones, approximately 79% of them seen only once. Sequencing used PBMCs. The chain has TRBV9 and TRBJ1-3, with TRBD1 matching 7 bases. This sequence originates from a male donor in good health and CMV-seronegative. The CDR3 nucleotides are TGTGCCAGCAGCTCGGACAGGAACTCTGGAAACACCATATATTTT. Residues: CASSSDRNSGNTIYF.